This T cell receptor (beta chain) was retrieved from a study of shared clonotypes between healthy human individuals. The V and J ends lost 1 base and 5 bases respectively, with 20 bases between them. The germline gives CDR1 LGHNA, CDR2 YNFKEQ. The CDR3 is 17 amino acids. Assay execution proceeded at the deep level. Unsorted PBMC replicate PCRs used around 320 ng DNA, 25,000 to 35,000 T cell genomes. TCRdb's copy holds only in-frame clones and misses some; the assay was immunoSEQ multiplex PCR. The sample contains some 470,000 clones, 60% to 85% of which appear only once. The J gene is TRBJ2-5, the V gene TRBV4-2; D is tentatively TRBD1 or TRBD2 (5 bases each). The clonotype originates from a woman between 40 and 55 years old in good health. Some clones in this sample may be carry-over from other donors' samples. The material sequenced was PBMCs. The CDR3 DNA reads as TGTGCCAGCAGCCAAGCAACCGGGACCCCGGTGGGGGAGACCCAGTACTTC. It is translated as CASSQATGTPVGETQYF.